This T cell receptor (beta chain) was documented in a study of blood T cell repertoires in COVID-19. Study context: Whether acute or convalescent, the COVID-19 samples came from the United States, Italy and Spain.

The data were produced by immunoSEQ multiplex PCR, yet TCRdb's version contains in-frame clones alone and is incomplete. In the table there are about 98,000 clones, approximately 80% of which are singletons. The sequenced sample was peripheral blood. This TCR came from a man between 65 and 85 years old with active or convalescent COVID-19.

The CDR3 DNA reads as TGTGCCAGCAGTTTGTCAGGGCTCCAAGAGACCCAGTACTTC. It encodes CASSLSGLQETQYF. The rearrangement uses TRBV28 and TRBJ2-5; weak D call: TRBD1 (5 bases). This CDR3 contains 14 residues. Per germline, CDR1 MDHEN and CDR2 SYDVKM. Trimming left V 3 bases short and J 1 base short, with 9 bases between.